Listed below are T cell receptor beta chains from one sample, sequenced in a study of OX40 agonist ivuxolimab in advanced cancers. This table comes from immunoSEQ multiplex PCR, and its TCRdb copy is limited to in-frame clones, with some not included. The repertoire includes about 79,000 clones, roughly four fifths of them detected once, and 0.51% sits in the top ten. Sequenced here: CD4+ or CD8+ T cells sorted from blood, sampled in a trial of the OX40 agonist ivuxolimab. The receptors were gathered from an adult with an advanced solid tumor such as melanoma, head and neck, liver or kidney cancer. Each CDR3 is given with its conserved first and last residue. D genes are given only for firm matches. A row's size may be missing; if present it is once, few, many or a size class.

j_gene | abundance | len | d_gene | v_gene | CDR3nt | CDR3aa
TRBJ2-2 | NA | 16 | NA | TRBV2 | TGTGCCAGCAGTCCGCGACAGGCCTCGAACACCGGGGAGCTGTTTTTT | CASSPRQASNTGELFF
TRBJ1-3 | NA | 14 | NA | TRBV10-3 | TGTGCCATCAGTGGGACAACGGATGGAAACACCATATATTTT | CAISGTTDGNTIYF
TRBJ2-5 | NA | 15 | NA | TRBV5-1 | TGCGCCAGCAGCTTGGAGTGGGGACGTCCAGAGACCCAGTACTTC | CASSLEWGRPETQYF
TRBJ1-5 | NA | 15 | NA | TRBV30 | TGTGCCTGGAGTACTGGGACGGCCGGCAATCAGCCCCAGCATTTT | CAWSTGTAGNQPQHF
TRBJ1-6 | NA | 19 | TRBD1 | TRBV10-3 | TGTGCCATCAGTGAGTCATTTTACAGGGGGAGCTCCTATAATTCACCCCTCCACTTT | CAISESFYRGSSYNSPLHF
TRBJ2-7 | NA | 12 | NA | TRBV30 | TGTGCCTGGAGCCCGGGATACTACGAGCAGTACTTC | CAWSPGYYEQYF
TRBJ1-2 | few | 13 | NA | TRBV7-2 | TGTGCCAGCAGCTTACTAGGGGGGTATGGCTACACCTTC | CASSLLGGYGYTF
TRBJ2-7 | NA | 13 | NA | TRBV4-3 | TGCGCCAGCAGCCAAGGCCGGGCTTACGAGCAGTACTTC | CASSQGRAYEQYF
TRBJ2-7 | few | 15 | NA | TRBV4-3 | TGCGCCAGCAGCCAAGGACTGGGGATCTCCTACGAGCAGTACTTC | CASSQGLGISYEQYF
TRBJ2-5 | NA | 14 | NA | TRBV7-2 | TGTGCCAGCAGCTTAGGGCAGGGGTACGAGACCCAGTACTTC | CASSLGQGYETQYF
TRBJ2-3 | NA | 15 | NA | TRBV5-4 | TGTGCCAGCAGCCTCCCCGGAAGAGCGGGAGATACGCAGTATTTT | CASSLPGRAGDTQYF
TRBJ2-2 | NA | 16 | TRBD2 | TRBV2 | TGTGCCAGCAGGGGCGGCCTAGCGGTCAACACCGGGGAGCTGTTTTTT | CASRGGLAVNTGELFF
TRBJ2-7 | NA | 13 | NA | TRBV2 | TGTGCCAGCAGTCGGGACGACTCCTACGAGCAGTACTTC | CASSRDDSYEQYF
TRBJ1-1 | NA | 16 | NA | TRBV21-1 | TGTGCCAGCAGCAAATTGAGGTTCGGGATCCCCCCTGAAGCTTTCTTT | CASSKLRFGIPPEAFF
TRBJ2-3 | NA | 18 | TRBD2 | TRBV15 | TGTGCCACCAGCAGAGGCCCGGGACTAGCGGGAGGATGGGATACGCAGTATTTT | CATSRGPGLAGGWDTQYF
TRBJ2-3 | few | 18 | NA | TRBV7-3 | TGTGCCAGCAGCTTAGGGGGGCAGGGTCCTCCTAGCACAGATACGCAGTATTTT | CASSLGGQGPPSTDTQYF
TRBJ1-2 | NA | 15 | TRBD1 | TRBV2 | TGTGCCAGCAGTTGGGGCCAACAGGGGGCGGGTGGCTACACCTTC | CASSWGQQGAGGYTF
TRBJ2-7 | NA | 13 | NA | TRBV27 | TGTGCCAGCAGTTTTGCTAGAAATTACGAGCAGTACTTC | CASSFARNYEQYF
TRBJ1-6 | NA | 13 | NA | TRBV7-8 | TGTGCCAGCAGCTCGGGCTGGGATTCACCCCTCCACTTT | CASSSGWDSPLHF
TRBJ2-7 | NA | 12 | NA | TRBV6-1 | TGTGCCAGCAGTACGGGACCGCGCGAGCAGTACTTC | CASSTGPREQYF
TRBJ1-1 | NA | 17 | TRBD1 | TRBV9 | TGTGCCAGCAGCGTCACGCCCGGGACAGGCGGTAACACTGAAGCTTTCTTT | CASSVTPGTGGNTEAFF
TRBJ2-7 | NA | 19 | TRBD2 | TRBV7-6 | TGTGCCAGCAGCTTAGCGGGCCGTTGGGGAGGACTAGGTTCCTACGAGCAGTACTTC | CASSLAGRWGGLGSYEQYF
TRBJ2-7 | NA | 14 | NA | TRBV9 | TGTGCCAGCAGCGTAGCTACAGGGAACTACGAGCAGTACTTC | CASSVATGNYEQYF
TRBJ1-5 | NA | 16 | NA | TRBV6-6 | TGTGCCAGCAGTTTTTCGGGGGGGGCCGGCAATCAGCCCCAGCATTTT | CASSFSGGAGNQPQHF
TRBJ2-3 | NA | 15 | TRBD1 | TRBV11-1 | TGTGCCAGCAGCTTAGGCGGACAGGGTTCAGATACGCAGTATTTT | CASSLGGQGSDTQYF
TRBJ2-7 | once | 15 | NA | TRBV9 | TGTGCCAGCAGCGTTGACCCACAGACTCCCTACGAGCAGTACTTC | CASSVDPQTPYEQYF
TRBJ1-2 | NA | 15 | NA | TRBV11-2 | TGTGCCAGCAGCTTGGGTCAGGGTAAAAACTATGGCTACACCTTC | CASSLGQGKNYGYTF
TRBJ1-5 | NA | 15 | NA | TRBV5-1 | TGCGCCAGCAGCTTGATGGGGGGCTCGGGTCAGCCCCAGCATTTT | CASSLMGGSGQPQHF
TRBJ2-3 | NA | 15 | NA | TRBV4-2 | TGTGCCAGCAGCCAAGAAGGTAGATCCACAGATACGCAGTATTTT | CASSQEGRSTDTQYF